These 14 T cell receptor beta chains originate from one sample sequenced in a study of OX40 agonist ivuxolimab in advanced cancers. Sequencing used immunoSEQ multiplex PCR; TCRdb keeps in-frame clones, though not all of them. Found here are 53,000 or so clones, 70% to 90% of them singletons; the top ten hold 1.5%. The sequencing used CD4+ or CD8+ T cells sorted from blood, collected in a trial of the OX40 agonist ivuxolimab. The origin of the receptors is an adult with an advanced solid tumor such as melanoma, head and neck, liver or kidney cancer.

This chain joins TRBV6-1 and TRBJ2-5; 10 nucleotides align to TRBD2. The CDR3 has 14 residues. The junction had 4 bases not matched to a gene; V was cut back by 8 bases and J by 1 base. The germline CDR1 and CDR2 sequences are MNHNS and SASEGT. CDR3 sequence: CASRTSGVQETQYF. CDR3 nucleotides: TGTGCCAGCCGTACTAGCGGGGTCCAAGAGACCCAGTACTTC.

The chain has TRBV5-8 and TRBJ2-5; the D gene could be TRBD1 or TRBD2 (5 bases each). The CDR3 is 13 amino acids. Trimming took off 4 bases at V and 5 bases at J, with 12 bases between the two ends. Germline assignment: CDR1 SGHTS and CDR2 YDEGEE. CDR3 loop: CASSASGRETQYF. For the CDR3, the DNA is TGTGCCAGCAGCGCCTCGGGGCGGGAGACCCAGTACTTC.

The rearrangement uses TRBV11-2 and TRBJ2-1; D is unresolved. The germline V gene encodes CDR1 SGHAT and CDR2 FQNNGV. The V gene lost 4 bases and the J gene lost 3 bases, with 7 bases spanning the gap. The CDR3 runs to 13 residues. CDR3 bases: TGTGCCAGCAGCTCAAGACACTACAATGAGCAGTTCTTC. This translates into CASSSRHYNEQFF.

The chain combines TRBV5-1 with TRBJ2-1; D ambiguous. The V end was cut by 4 bases, the J end by 1 base, with 9 bases between. Per the germline V gene, CDR1 is SGHRS and CDR2 is YFSETQ. CDR3 length equals 14 residues. The CDR3 sequence: CASSPAQSYNEQFF. The CDR3, as DNA: TGCGCCAGCAGCCCCGCCCAATCCTACAATGAGCAGTTCTTC.

The V gene is TRBV27, the J gene TRBJ1-5; no definite D call. This CDR3 region has 13 residues. V was clipped by 0 bases and J by 1 base, with 1 base between them. Germline assignment: CDR1 MNHEY and CDR2 SMNVEV (reference sequence). The CDR3 DNA sequence: TGTGCCAGCAGTTTATCGAGCAATCAGCCCCAGCATTTT. This codes for CASSLSSNQPQHF.

The rearrangement uses TRBV12-2 and TRBJ2-6; the table assigns TRBD1, which was not confirmed against the DNA. TRBV12-2 is listed as a pseudogene. The CDR3 covers 15 residues. The CDR3 loop is CASRGDRSGANVLTF. The CDR3 DNA reads TGTGCAAGTCGCGGCGACAGGTCTGGGGCCAACGTCCTGACTTTC.

The chain employs TRBV2 and TRBJ2-3; 8 bases agree with TRBD2. V was clipped by 6 bases and J by 3 bases; unmatched bases: 8. The CDR3 covers 15 residues. The germline gives CDR1 SNHLY, CDR2 FYNNEI. Here the CDR3 reads CASRPGLVATDTQYF. In DNA, the CDR3 is TGTGCCAGCAGGCCGGGACTAGTTGCGACAGATACGCAGTATTTT. Together with reference TRBV2 and TRBJ2-3, the CDR3 gives the full variable domain: EPEVTQTPSHQVTQMGQEVILRCVPISNHLYFYWYRQILGQKVEFLVSFYNNEISEKSEIFDDQFSVERPDGSNFTLKIRSTKLEDSAMYFCASRPGLVATDTQYFGPGTRLTVL.

This chain links TRBV11-3 with TRBJ2-7, with D unresolved. V lost 0 bases and J lost 1, with 7 bases in between. CDR3 length: 14 residues. Germline V gene lookup returns CDR1 SGHNT and CDR2 YENEEA. The CDR3, as DNA: TGTGCCAGCAGCTTAGATGGGGATTCCTACGAGCAGTACTTC. Protein product: CASSLDGDSYEQYF.

V and J are TRBV5-1 and TRBJ1-3; D ambiguous. V was cut by 1 base and J by 2 bases, with 7 bases left in between. This CDR3 contains 14 residues. CDR1 and CDR2 (germline): SGHRS, YFSETQ. The CDR3, as DNA: TGCGCCAGCAGCTTGTACGGGACTGGAAACACCATATATTTT. This sequence encodes CASSLYGTGNTIYF.

This chain's CDR3 is CASSLGRSVVDTQYF. CDR3 coding DNA: TGTGCCAGCAGCTTAGGAAGATCCGTGGTAGATACGCAGTATTTT. The chain has TRBV7-3 and TRBJ2-3; D remains ambiguous. Germline V lookup: CDR1 SGHTA, CDR2 FQGTGA. The CDR3 spans 15 residues. V was clipped by 2 bases and J by 5 bases, with 14 bases between them.

The chain is built from TRBV9 and TRBJ2-2; 9 bases fit TRBD1. The ends lost 3 bases at V and 3 bases at J; junction bases unmatched: 0. Germline loops: CDR1 SGDLS, CDR2 YYNGEE. CDR3 length: 14 residues. This chain's CDR3 is CASSGTGDTGELFF. In DNA form, the CDR3 reads TGTGCCAGCAGCGGGACAGGGGACACCGGGGAGCTGTTTTTT.

The V gene is TRBV10-3, the J gene TRBJ2-7; D possibly corresponds to TRBD1 (7 bases). CDR3 length equals 16 residues. From germline, CDR1 is ENHRY and CDR2 SYGVKD. The germline V and J ends were trimmed by 4 bases and 7 bases, with 23 bases remaining between them. CDR3 sequence: CAISGSGGGASYEQYF. The DNA of the CDR3 is TGTGCCATCAGTGGGTCCGGAGGGGGCGCCTCATATGAGCAGTACTTC.

The V gene is TRBV6-6, the J gene TRBJ2-5, with D unresolved. Germline CDR1 and CDR2: MNHNY and SVGAGI (reference sequence). CDR3 size: 13 residues. The V and J ends lost 6 bases and 4 bases respectively, with 12 bases between them. CDR3 in amino acids: CASSPSFGETQYF. Written as DNA, the CDR3 is TGTGCCAGCAGCCCCTCTTTTGGAGAGACCCAGTACTTC.

The chain links TRBV18 to TRBJ2-3, with unresolved D. This CDR3 spans 12 amino acids. V was shortened by 5 bases and J by 2 bases, with 5 bases between the two germline ends. Germline-derived CDR1 and CDR2 are KGHSH and LQKENI. The CDR3 DNA follows: TGTGCCAGCTCAACCTTCACAGATACGCAGTATTTT. Amino acid sequence: CASSTFTDTQYF.